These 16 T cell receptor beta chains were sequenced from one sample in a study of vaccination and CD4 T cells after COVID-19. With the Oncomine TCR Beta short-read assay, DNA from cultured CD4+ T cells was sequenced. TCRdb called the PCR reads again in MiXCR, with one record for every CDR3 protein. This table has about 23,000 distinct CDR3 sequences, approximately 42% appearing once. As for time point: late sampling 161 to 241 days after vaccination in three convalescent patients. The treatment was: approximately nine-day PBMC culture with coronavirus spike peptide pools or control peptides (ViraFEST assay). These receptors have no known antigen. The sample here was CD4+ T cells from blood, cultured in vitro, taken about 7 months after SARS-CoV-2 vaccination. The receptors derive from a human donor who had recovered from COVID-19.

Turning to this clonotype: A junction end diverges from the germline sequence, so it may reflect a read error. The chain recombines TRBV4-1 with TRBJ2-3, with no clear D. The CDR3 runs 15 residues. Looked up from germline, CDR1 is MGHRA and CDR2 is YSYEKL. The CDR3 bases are TGTGCCAGCAGCTTAGTCTTTATGTACACAGATACGCAGTATTTT. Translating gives CASSLVFMYTDTQYF.

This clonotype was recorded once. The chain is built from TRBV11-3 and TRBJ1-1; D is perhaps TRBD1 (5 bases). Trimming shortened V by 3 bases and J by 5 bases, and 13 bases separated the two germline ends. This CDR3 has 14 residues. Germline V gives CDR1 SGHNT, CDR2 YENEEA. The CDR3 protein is CASSFGHRGTEAFF. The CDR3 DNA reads TGTGCCAGCAGCTTCGGGCACCGGGGGACTGAAGCTTTCTTT.

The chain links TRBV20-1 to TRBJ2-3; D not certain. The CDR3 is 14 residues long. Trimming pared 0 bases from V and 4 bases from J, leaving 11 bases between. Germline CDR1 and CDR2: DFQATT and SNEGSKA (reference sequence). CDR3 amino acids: CSARDRSLADTQYF. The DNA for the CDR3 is TGCAGTGCTAGAGATAGGAGCCTGGCAGATACGCAGTATTTT.

As DNA, the CDR3 is TGCAGTGCTAGATTGGGGAGAGGCGCAGATACGCAGTATTTT. Translation gives CSARLGRGADTQYF. The rearrangement uses TRBV20-1 and TRBJ2-3; D is possibly TRBD2 (5 bases). The CDR3 has 14 residues. From germline, CDR1 is DFQATT and CDR2 SNEGSKA (reference sequence). V was trimmed by 2 bases and J by 4 bases, leaving 13 bases between them.

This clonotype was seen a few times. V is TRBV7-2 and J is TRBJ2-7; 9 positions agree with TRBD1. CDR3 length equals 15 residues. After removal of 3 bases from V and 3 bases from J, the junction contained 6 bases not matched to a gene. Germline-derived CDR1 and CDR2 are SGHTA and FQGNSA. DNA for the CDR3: TGTGCCAGCAGCTTGTGGACAGGGGCAGGCTACGAGCAGTACTTC. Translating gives CASSLWTGAGYEQYF.

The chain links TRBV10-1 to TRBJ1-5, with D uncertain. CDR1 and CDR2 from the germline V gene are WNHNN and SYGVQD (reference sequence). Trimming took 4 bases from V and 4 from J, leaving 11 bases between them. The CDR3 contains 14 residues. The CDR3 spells CASSGGSSNQPQHF. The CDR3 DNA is TGCGCCAGCAGTGGAGGGTCAAGTAATCAGCCCCAGCATTTT.

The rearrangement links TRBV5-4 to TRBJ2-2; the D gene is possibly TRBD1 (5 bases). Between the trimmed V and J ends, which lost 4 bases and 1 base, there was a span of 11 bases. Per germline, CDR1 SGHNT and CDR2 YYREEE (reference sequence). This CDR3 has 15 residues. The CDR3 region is CASSPATGNTGELFF. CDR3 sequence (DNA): TGTGCCAGCAGCCCCGCCACAGGGAACACCGGGGAGCTGTTTTTT.

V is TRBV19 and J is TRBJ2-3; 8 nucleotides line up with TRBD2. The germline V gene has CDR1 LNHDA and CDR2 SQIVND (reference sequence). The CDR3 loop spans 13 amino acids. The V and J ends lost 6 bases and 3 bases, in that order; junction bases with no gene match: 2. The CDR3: CASRPSGTDTQYF. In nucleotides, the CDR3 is TGTGCCAGTAGACCTAGCGGGACAGATACGCAGTATTTT.

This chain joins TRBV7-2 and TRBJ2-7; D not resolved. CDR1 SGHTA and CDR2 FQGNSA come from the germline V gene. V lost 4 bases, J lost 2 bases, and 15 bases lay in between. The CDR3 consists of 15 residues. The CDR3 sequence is CASSSARTETYEQYF. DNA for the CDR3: TGTGCCAGCAGCTCCGCTCGGACGGAAACCTACGAGCAGTACTTC.

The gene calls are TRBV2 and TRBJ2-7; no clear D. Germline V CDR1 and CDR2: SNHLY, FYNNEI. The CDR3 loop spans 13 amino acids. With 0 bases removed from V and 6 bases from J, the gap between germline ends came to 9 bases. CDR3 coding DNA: TGTGCCAGCAGTGAAGCGCTTAACTTCGAGCAGTACTTC. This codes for CASSEALNFEQYF.

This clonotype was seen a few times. This chain's CDR3 is CAARSGGAETQYF. CDR3 DNA: TGTGCGGCGCGAAGTGGGGGAGCGGAGACCCAGTACTTC. The genes are TRBV6-1 and TRBJ2-5; D tentatively reads TRBD1 or TRBD2 (5 bases each). The CDR3 contains 13 residues. Germline-derived CDR1 and CDR2 are MNHNS and SASEGT.

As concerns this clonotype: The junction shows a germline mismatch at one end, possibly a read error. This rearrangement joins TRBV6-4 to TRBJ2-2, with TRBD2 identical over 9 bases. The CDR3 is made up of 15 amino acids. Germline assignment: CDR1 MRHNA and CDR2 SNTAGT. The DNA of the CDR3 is TGTGCCAGCAGTGACGGCGGGAGGGACACCGGGGAGCTGCTTTTT. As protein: CASSDGGRDTGELLF.

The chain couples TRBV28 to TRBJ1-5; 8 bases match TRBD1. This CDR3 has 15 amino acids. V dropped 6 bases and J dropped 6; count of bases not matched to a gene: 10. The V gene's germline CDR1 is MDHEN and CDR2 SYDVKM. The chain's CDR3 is CASSFDRGAGQPQHF. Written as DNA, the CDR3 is TGTGCCAGCAGCTTCGACAGGGGCGCAGGTCAGCCCCAGCATTTT.

The CDR3 loop is CASSDMGGQTQYF. The CDR3 nucleotides read TGTGCCAGTAGTGACATGGGTGGCCAGACCCAGTACTTC. V and J are TRBV19 and TRBJ2-5; D ambiguous. The germline V and J ends were trimmed by 5 bases and 6 bases, with 13 bases remaining between them. CDR1 is LNHDA and CDR2 is SQIVND in the germline V gene (reference sequence). The CDR3 runs to 13 residues.

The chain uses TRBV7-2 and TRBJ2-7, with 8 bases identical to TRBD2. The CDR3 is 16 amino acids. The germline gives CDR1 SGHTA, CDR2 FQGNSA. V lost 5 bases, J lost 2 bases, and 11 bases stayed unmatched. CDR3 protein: CASSIEGGRWTYEQYF. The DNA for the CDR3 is TGTGCCAGCAGCATCGAGGGCGGGAGGTGGACCTACGAGCAGTACTTC.

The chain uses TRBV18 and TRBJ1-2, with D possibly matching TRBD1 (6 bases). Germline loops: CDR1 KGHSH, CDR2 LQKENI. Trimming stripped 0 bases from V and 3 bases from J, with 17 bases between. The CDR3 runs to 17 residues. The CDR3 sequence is CASSPPNNDRSDYGYTF. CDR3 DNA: TGTGCCAGCTCACCACCAAACAACGACAGGTCCGACTATGGCTACACCTTC. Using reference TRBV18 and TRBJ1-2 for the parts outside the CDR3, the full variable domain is NAGVMQNPRHLVRRRGQEARLRCSPMKGHSHVYWYRQLPEEGLKFMVYLQKENIIDESGMPKERFSAEFPKEGPSILRIQQVVRGDSAAYFCASSPPNNDRSDYGYTFGSGTRLTVV.